This T cell receptor beta chain was profiled in a study of human T cells and chemical hapten exposure. Specified time point: patch test 3, about 24 weeks after DPC sensitization. Treatment specified: therapeutic diphenylcyclopropenone sensitization with weekly scalp DPC. The library put unique molecular identifiers onto individual cDNA molecules. TCRdb itself ran the RACE reads through MiXCR, one entry per CDR3 protein. Of just under 65,000 distinct CDR3 sequences in the sample, about 11% were seen once. The sequence came from a woman aged 30 to 39 with alopecia areata. Some clones in this sample may be carry-over from other donors' samples. The sample was whole blood, taken in connection with sensitization to the hapten diphenylcyclopropenone (DPC).

DNA of the CDR3: TGTGCCAGCTTCCCCGGAGACCTAAGCACAGATACGCAGTATTTT. This sequence encodes CASFPGDLSTDTQYF. The chain couples TRBV6-5 to TRBJ2-3; D is unresolved. Trimming pared 8 bases from V and 0 bases from J, leaving 15 bases between. The CDR3 is 15 amino acids. Germline lookup yields CDR1 MNHEY and CDR2 SVGAGI.